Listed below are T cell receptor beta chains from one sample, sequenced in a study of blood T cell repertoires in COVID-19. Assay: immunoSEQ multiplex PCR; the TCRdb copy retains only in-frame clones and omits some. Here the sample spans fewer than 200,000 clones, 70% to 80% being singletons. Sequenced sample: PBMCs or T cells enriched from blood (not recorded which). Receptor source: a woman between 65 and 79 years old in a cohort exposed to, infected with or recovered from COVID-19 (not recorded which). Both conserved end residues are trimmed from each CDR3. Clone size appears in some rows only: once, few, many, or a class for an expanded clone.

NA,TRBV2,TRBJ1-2,ASRLQGYYGGYT
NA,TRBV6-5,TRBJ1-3,ASRSDRRSGNTIY
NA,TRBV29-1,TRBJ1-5,SVGQVNQPQH
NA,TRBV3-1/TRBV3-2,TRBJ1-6,ASSQDLQNSPLH
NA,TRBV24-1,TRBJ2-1,ATSEPDRAEQF
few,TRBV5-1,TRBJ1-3,ASSRLGTSGNTIY
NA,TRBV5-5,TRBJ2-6,ASSLTGSGANVLT
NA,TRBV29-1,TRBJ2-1,SSNRGSVEQF
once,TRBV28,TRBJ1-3,ASTWGGMRNTIY
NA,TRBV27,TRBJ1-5,ASRQSWYSNQPQH
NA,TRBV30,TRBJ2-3,AWTRAGGPGGTDTQY
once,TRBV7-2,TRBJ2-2,ASSPRPRTGAGELF
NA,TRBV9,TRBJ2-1,ASSPRTSASSYNEQF
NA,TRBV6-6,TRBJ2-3,ASSYVYLDTQY
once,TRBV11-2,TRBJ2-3,ASSLLDTQY
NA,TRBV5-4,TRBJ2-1,ASSWRESYNEQF
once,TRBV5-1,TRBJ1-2,ASSLTPSHGYT
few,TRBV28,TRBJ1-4,ASIPGGDATNEKLF
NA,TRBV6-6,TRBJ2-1,ASFGTYNEQF
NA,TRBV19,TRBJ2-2,ASSRRKGELF
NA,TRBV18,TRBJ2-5,ASSPGILQETQY
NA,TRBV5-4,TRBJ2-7,ASSQSTSGRAHEQY
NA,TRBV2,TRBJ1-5,ASSGDSPNQPQH
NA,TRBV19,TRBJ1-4,ASSLGGRDEKLF
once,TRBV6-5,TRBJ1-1,ASSYSRDTEAF
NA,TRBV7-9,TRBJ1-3,ASSSTNGQGAGNTIY
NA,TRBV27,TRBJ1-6,ASAARPTGNNSPLH
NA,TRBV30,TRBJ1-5,APPLPGQGGFGRQPQH